This is a list of T cell receptor beta chains from one sample in a study of shared clonotypes between healthy human individuals. Clones were read by immunoSEQ multiplex PCR, and TCRdb kept only the in-frame ones, dropping some. The data contain 470,000 or so clones, roughly 80% of them seen just once; the ten biggest clones take up about 13%. Sequencing used PBMCs. These receptors all come from a woman aged 35 to 49 in good health. Some clones in this sample may be carry-over from other donors' samples. CDR3s include the opening cysteine and the closing phenylalanine or tryptophan. A D gene is named only where the DNA matches it firmly. Expanded clones are given a class, and other clones once, few, many or no size at all.

V gene,D gene,J gene,clone size,CDR3 protein,CDR3 DNA
TRBV6-1,-,TRBJ1-2,-,CASIRGYGADYGYTF,TGTGCCAGCATCAGGGGATACGGGGCGGACTATGGCTACACCTTC
TRBV29-1,TRBD2,TRBJ2-1,-,CSVPPWGGIREQFF,TGCAGCGTTCCTCCCTGGGGGGGAATCAGGGAGCAGTTCTTC
TRBV7-2,TRBD1,TRBJ2-7,-,CASSWDRDIGEQYF,TGTGCCAGCAGCTGGGACAGGGATATCGGCGAGCAGTACTTC
TRBV27,-,TRBJ2-7,-,CASSSLPSYEQYF,TGTGCCAGCAGTTCCCTGCCCAGCTACGAGCAGTACTTC
TRBV6-1,TRBD1,TRBJ2-7,-,CASSDIGTGVSYEQYF,TGTGCCAGCAGTGATATTGGGACAGGGGTCTCCTACGAGCAGTACTTC
TRBV7-8,TRBD2,TRBJ2-7,-,CASTLGASGTIYEQYF,TGTGCCAGCACCTTAGGGGCTAGCGGGACAATCTACGAGCAGTACTTC
TRBV6-4,TRBD2,TRBJ2-1,-,CASSLAGGGNEQFF,TGTGCCAGCAGTCTAGCGGGAGGTGGGAATGAGCAGTTCTTC
TRBV4-1,TRBD1,TRBJ1-4,-,CASSNRDRDGDEKLFF,TGCGCCAGCAGCAACCGGGACAGGGACGGAGATGAAAAACTGTTTTTT
TRBV7-9,-,TRBJ2-6,few,CASSLEAASGANVLTF,TGTGCCAGCAGCTTGGAGGCTGCCTCTGGGGCCAACGTCCTGACTTTC
TRBV5-4,-,TRBJ2-1,-,CASSLPGPGEDEQFF,TGTGCCAGCAGCTTGCCAGGTCCTGGGGAGGATGAGCAGTTCTTC
TRBV28,-,TRBJ1-5,-,CASSLHGGQGSGQPQHF,TGTGCCAGCAGTTTACACGGGGGGCAGGGAAGCGGTCAGCCCCAGCATTTT
TRBV11-2,TRBD2,TRBJ2-3,-,CASSLRTSGSVTDTQYF,TGTGCCAGCAGCTTACGAACTAGCGGGAGTGTGACAGATACGCAGTATTTT
TRBV7-3,TRBD1,TRBJ2-2,-,CASSHNRGQGGELFF,TGTGCCAGCAGCCATAACAGGGGGCAGGGCGGGGAGCTGTTTTTT
TRBV5-1,TRBD2,TRBJ2-5,few,CASSFSGSHGETQYF,TGCGCCAGCAGCTTTAGCGGGAGCCATGGTGAGACCCAGTACTTC
TRBV28,-,TRBJ2-7,-,CASRSGTEQYF,TGTGCCAGCAGATCCGGGACCGAGCAGTACTTC
TRBV6-5,-,TRBJ2-7,-,CAGSARTCYEQYF,TGTGCCGGTTCGGCGCGGACCTGCTACGAGCAGTACTTC
TRBV5-4,-,TRBJ1-2,-,CASSLVGVSDYGYTF,TGTGCCAGCAGCTTGGTAGGGGTTTCTGACTATGGCTACACCTTC
TRBV4-2,-,TRBJ2-6,few,CASSQNSGSGANVLTF,TGTGCCAGCAGCCAAAACAGCGGCTCTGGGGCCAACGTCCTGACTTTC
TRBV2,-,TRBJ2-7,-,CASTGGVTSHEQYF,TGTGCCAGCACTGGGGGAGTAACCTCCCACGAGCAGTACTTC
TRBV5-5,TRBD2,TRBJ2-1,-,CASSPSIVAGLNEQFF,TGTGCCAGCAGCCCGTCGATAGTAGCGGGGTTAAATGAGCAGTTCTTC
TRBV2,-,TRBJ2-7,-,CASSPGRAGSYEQYF,TGTGCCAGCAGCCCAGGGAGAGCAGGGTCCTACGAGCAGTACTTC
TRBV30,TRBD2,TRBJ2-1,-,CAWAPGLADNEQFF,TGTGCCTGGGCACCGGGACTAGCGGACAATGAGCAGTTCTTC
TRBV4-3,-,TRBJ1-1,-,CASSLYSLNTEAFF,TGCGCCAGCAGCCTCTACTCACTGAACACTGAAGCTTTCTTT
TRBV19,-,TRBJ1-5,-,CASSIGNSNQPQHF,TGTGCCAGTAGTATCGGCAATAGCAATCAGCCCCAGCATTTT
TRBV19,-,TRBJ2-7,once,CASTPQALYSGTLNLYEQYF,TGTGCCAGTACCCCCCAGGCCTTATATTCCGGGACACTTAATCTCTACGAGCAGTACTTC
TRBV28,TRBD1,TRBJ1-2,-,CASRDQGVRVNYGYTF,TGTGCCAGCAGAGACCAGGGGGTTCGGGTTAACTATGGCTACACCTTC
TRBV4-3,-,TRBJ2-7,-,CASSQDTGSSYEQYF,TGCGCCAGCAGCCAAGATACAGGTAGCTCCTACGAGCAGTACTTC
TRBV7-9,-,TRBJ2-3,-,CASSPRGTDTQYF,TGTGCCAGCAGTCCACGGGGCACAGATACGCAGTATTTT
TRBV5-1,-,TRBJ2-7,few,CASSSDVGPSYEQYF,TGCGCCAGCAGCTCAGACGTAGGTCCCTCCTACGAGCAGTACTTC
TRBV11-2,TRBD2,TRBJ2-7,few,CASSPRASGDYEQYF,TGTGCCAGCAGCCCCCGCGCTAGCGGAGACTACGAGCAGTACTTC
TRBV5-4,TRBD2,TRBJ2-2,-,CASSSMTSGSVGELFF,TGTGCCAGCAGCTCCATGACTAGCGGGAGCGTGGGGGAGCTGTTTTTT
TRBV5-1,TRBD1,TRBJ1-3,few,CASGTGLPSGNTIYF,TGCGCCAGCGGGACAGGGTTACCCTCTGGAAACACCATATATTTT
TRBV5-4,-,TRBJ1-1,-,CASSWGTANTEAFF,TGTGCCAGCAGCTGGGGGACGGCGAACACTGAAGCTTTCTTT
TRBV7-9,-,TRBJ1-3,-,CASSLGPLTGGGNTIYF,TGTGCCAGCAGCTTAGGCCCTCTGACAGGAGGTGGAAACACCATATATTTT
TRBV30,-,TRBJ1-5,-,CAWSRTGNQPQHF,TGTGCCTGGAGTCGCACGGGCAATCAGCCCCAGCATTTT
TRBV30,TRBD1,TRBJ1-1,-,CAWSGTGGAGPTEAFF,TGTGCCTGGAGTGGGACAGGGGGCGCGGGTCCCACTGAAGCTTTCTTT
TRBV7-8,-,TRBJ2-7,-,CASSLVSSYEQYF,TGTGCCAGCAGCTTAGTCAGTTCCTACGAGCAGTACTTC
TRBV6-6,-,TRBJ2-2,-,CACRSGTDTGELFF,TGTGCCTGCAGGTCAGGGACGGACACCGGAGAGCTGTTTTTT
TRBV7-9,-,TRBJ2-1,many,CASSLGRFGNEQFF,TGTGCCAGCAGCTTGGGACGGTTCGGCAATGAGCAGTTCTTC